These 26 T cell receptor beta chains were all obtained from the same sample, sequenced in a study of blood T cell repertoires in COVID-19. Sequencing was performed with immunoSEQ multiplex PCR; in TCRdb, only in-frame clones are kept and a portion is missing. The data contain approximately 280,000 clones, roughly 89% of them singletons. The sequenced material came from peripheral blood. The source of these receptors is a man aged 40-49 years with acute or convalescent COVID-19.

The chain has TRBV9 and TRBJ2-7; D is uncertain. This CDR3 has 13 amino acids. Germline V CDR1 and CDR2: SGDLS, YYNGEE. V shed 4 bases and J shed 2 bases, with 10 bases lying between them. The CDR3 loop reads CASSPSGPYEQYF. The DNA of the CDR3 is TGTGCCAGCAGCCCCTCTGGGCCCTACGAGCAGTACTTC.

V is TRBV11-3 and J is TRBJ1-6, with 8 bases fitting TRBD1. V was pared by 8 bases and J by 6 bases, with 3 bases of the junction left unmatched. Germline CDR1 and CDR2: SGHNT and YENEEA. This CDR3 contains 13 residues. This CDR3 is CASGQGANSPLHF. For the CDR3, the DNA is TGTGCCAGCGGCCAGGGGGCTAATTCACCCCTCCACTTT.

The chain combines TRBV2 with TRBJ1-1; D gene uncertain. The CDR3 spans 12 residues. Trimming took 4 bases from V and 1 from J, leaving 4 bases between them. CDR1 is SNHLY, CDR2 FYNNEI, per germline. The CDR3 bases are TGTGCCAGCAGTGTACAGAACACTGAAGCTTTCTTT. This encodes CASSVQNTEAFF.

This chain's CDR3 is CAGALTSGGTDTQYF. The CDR3 bases are TGTGCCGGAGCCCTCACTAGCGGGGGCACAGATACGCAGTATTTT. V and J are TRBV2 and TRBJ2-3, with 10 bases identical to TRBD2. The CDR3 spans 15 residues. CDR1 is SNHLY, CDR2 FYNNEI, per germline. The J segment lost 1 base and the V segment lost 11 bases, leaving 9 bases of the junction unmatched.

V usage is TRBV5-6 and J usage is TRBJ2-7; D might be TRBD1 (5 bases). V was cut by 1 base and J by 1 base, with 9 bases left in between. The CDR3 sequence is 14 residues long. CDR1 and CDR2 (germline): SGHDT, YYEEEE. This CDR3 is CASSLRKGSYEQYF. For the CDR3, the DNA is TGTGCCAGCAGCTTGAGGAAGGGGTCCTACGAGCAGTACTTC. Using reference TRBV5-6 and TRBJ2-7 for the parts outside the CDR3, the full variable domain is DAGVTQSPTHLIKTRGQQVTLRCSPKSGHDTVSWYQQALGQGPQFIFQYYEEEERQRGNFPDRFSGHQFPNYSSELNVNALLLGDSALYLCASSLRKGSYEQYFGPGTRLTVT.

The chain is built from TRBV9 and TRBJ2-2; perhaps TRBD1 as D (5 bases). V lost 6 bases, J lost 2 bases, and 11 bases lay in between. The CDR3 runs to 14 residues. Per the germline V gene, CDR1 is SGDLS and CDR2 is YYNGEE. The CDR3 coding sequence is TGTGCCAGCAACGCAGGGATTAACACCGGGGAGCTGTTTTTT. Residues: CASNAGINTGELFF.

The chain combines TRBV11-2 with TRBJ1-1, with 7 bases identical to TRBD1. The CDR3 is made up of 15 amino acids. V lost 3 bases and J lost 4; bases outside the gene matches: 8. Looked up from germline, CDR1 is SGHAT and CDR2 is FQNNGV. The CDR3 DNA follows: TGTGCCAGCAGCTTTAACAGGGGTTTCGGCACTGAAGCTTTCTTT. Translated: CASSFNRGFGTEAFF.

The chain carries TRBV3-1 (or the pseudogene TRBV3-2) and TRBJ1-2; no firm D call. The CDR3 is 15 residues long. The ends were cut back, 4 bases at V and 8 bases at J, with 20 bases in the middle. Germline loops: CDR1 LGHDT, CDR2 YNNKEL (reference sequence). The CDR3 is CASSLLTGEGGGYTF. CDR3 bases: TGTGCCAGCAGCCTCCTCACCGGGGAGGGAGGGGGCTACACCTTC.

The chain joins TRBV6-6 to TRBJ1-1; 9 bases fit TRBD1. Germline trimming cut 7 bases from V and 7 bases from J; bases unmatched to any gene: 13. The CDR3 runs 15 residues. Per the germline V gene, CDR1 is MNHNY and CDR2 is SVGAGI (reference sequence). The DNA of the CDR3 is TGTGCCAGCACCCAGCCAGGGACAGGGAAGGGTGAAGCTTTCTTT. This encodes CASTQPGTGKGEAFF.

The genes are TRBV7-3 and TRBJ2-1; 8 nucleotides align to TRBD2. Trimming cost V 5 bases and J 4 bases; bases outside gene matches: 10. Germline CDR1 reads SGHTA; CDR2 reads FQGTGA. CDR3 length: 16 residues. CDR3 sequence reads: CASSPPGSGDYNEQFF. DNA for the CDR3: TGTGCCAGCAGCCCGCCGGGTAGCGGGGATTACAATGAGCAGTTCTTC.

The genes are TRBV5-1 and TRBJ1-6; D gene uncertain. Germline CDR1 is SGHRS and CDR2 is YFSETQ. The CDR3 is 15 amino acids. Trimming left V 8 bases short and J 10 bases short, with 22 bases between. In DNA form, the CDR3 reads TGCGCCAGTCGACCCTCGGCGACTCGGGGATCACCCCTCCACTTT. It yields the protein CASRPSATRGSPLHF.

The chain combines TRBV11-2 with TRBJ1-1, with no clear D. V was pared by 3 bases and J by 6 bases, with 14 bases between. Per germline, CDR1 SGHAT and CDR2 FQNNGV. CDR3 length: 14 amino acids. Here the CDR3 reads CASSFTRGSAEAFF. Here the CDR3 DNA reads TGTGCCAGCAGCTTTACCCGGGGAAGCGCTGAAGCTTTCTTT.

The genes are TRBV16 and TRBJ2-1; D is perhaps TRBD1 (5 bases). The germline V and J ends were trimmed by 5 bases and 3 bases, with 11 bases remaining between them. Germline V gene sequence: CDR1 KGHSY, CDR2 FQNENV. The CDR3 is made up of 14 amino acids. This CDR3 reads CASSADSYYNEQFF. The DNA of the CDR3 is TGTGCCAGCAGCGCTGACAGTTACTACAATGAGCAGTTCTTC.

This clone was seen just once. CDR3 residues: CASSPREATGNTIYF. The DNA for the CDR3 is TGTGCCAGCAGCCCCCGTGAGGCAACTGGAAACACCATATATTTT. The chain carries TRBV9 and TRBJ1-3; D remains unclear. The CDR3 is 15 residues long. CDR1 SGDLS and CDR2 YYNGEE come from the germline V gene. The V gene lost 4 bases and the J gene lost 2 bases, with 13 bases spanning the gap.

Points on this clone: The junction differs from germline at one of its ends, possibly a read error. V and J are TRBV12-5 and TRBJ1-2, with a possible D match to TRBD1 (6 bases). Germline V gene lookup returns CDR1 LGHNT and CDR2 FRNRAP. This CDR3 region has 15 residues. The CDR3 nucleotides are TGTGCTAGTGGTTTGGTCGGGGGGGCACTTCCCTCTAGATTCTTC. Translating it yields CASGLVGGALPSRFF. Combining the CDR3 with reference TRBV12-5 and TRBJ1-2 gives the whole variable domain DARVTQTPRHKVTEMGQEVTMRCQPILGHNTVFWYRQTMMQGLELLAYFRNRAPLDDSGMPKDRFSAEMPDATLATLKIQPSEPRDSAVYFCASGLVGGALPSRFFGSGTRLTVV.

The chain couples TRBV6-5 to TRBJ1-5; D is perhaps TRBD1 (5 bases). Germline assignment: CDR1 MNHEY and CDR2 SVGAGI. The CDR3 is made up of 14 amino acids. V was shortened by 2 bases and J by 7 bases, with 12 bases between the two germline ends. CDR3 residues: CASSYNSGLQPQHF. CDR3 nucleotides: TGTGCCAGCAGTTACAACTCAGGGCTGCAGCCCCAGCATTTT.

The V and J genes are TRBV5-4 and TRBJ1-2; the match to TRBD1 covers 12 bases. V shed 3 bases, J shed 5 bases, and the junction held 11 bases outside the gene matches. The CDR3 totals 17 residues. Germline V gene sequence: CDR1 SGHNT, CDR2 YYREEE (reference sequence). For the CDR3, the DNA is TGTGCCAGCAGCTCGCCGGGACAGGGGGCAGTTGGGTATGGCTACACCTTC. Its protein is CASSSPGQGAVGYGYTF.

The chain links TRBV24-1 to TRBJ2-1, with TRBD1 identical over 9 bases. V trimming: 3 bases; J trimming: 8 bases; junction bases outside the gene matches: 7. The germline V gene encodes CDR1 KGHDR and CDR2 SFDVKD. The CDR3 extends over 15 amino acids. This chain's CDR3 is CATSDPPGQGDEQFF. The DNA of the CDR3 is TGTGCCACCAGTGATCCCCCGGGACAGGGTGATGAGCAGTTCTTC.

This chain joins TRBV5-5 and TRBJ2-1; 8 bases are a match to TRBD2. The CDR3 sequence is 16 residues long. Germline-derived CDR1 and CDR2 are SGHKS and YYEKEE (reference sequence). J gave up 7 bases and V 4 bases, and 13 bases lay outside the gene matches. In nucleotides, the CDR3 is TGTGCCAGCAGCATAACCGGGACTAGTGCCCCTAATGAGCAGTTCTTC. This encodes CASSITGTSAPNEQFF.

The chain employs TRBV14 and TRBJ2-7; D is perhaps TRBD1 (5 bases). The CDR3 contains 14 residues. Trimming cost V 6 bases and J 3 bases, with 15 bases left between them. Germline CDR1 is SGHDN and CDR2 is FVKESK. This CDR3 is CASSPLDRGYEQYF. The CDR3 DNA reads TGTGCCAGCAGTCCCCTGGATAGGGGCTACGAGCAGTACTTC. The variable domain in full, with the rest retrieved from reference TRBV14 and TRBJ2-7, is EAGVTQFPSHSVIEKGQTVTLRCDPISGHDNLYWYRRVMGKEIKFLLHFVKESKQDESGMPNNRFLAERTGGTYSTLKVQPAELEDSGVYFCASSPLDRGYEQYFGPGTRLTVT.

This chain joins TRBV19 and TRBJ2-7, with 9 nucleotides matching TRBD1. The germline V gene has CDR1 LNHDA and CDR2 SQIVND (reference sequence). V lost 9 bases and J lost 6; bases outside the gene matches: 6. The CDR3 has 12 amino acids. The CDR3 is CASWGQGREQYF. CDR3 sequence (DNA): TGTGCCAGCTGGGGACAGGGACGCGAGCAGTACTTC.

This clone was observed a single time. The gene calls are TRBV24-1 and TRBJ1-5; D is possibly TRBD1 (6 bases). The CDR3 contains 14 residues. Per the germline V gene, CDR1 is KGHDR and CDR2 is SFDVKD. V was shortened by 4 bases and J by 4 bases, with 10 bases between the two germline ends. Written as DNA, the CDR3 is TGTGCCACCAGTGACTTCAGGGGTAATCAGCCCCAGCATTTT. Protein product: CATSDFRGNQPQHF.

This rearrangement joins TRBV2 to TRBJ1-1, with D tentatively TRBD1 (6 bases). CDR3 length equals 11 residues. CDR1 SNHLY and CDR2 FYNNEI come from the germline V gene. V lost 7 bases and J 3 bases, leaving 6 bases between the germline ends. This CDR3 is CASKGDTEAFF. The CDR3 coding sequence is TGTGCCAGCAAGGGGGACACTGAAGCTTTCTTT.

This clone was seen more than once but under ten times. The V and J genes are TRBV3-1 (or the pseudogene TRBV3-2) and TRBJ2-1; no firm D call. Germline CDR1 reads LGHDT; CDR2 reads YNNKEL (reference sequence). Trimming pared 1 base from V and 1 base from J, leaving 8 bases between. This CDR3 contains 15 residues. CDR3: CASSQARSSYNEQFF. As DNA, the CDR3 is TGTGCCAGCAGCCAAGCGAGAAGTTCCTACAATGAGCAGTTCTTC.

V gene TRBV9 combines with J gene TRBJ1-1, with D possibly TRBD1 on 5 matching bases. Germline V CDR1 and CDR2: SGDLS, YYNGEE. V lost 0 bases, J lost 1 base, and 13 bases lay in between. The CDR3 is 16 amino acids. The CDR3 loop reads CASSVGRDGGNTEAFF. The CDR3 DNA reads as TGTGCCAGCAGCGTAGGACGGGACGGGGGGAACACTGAAGCTTTCTTT.

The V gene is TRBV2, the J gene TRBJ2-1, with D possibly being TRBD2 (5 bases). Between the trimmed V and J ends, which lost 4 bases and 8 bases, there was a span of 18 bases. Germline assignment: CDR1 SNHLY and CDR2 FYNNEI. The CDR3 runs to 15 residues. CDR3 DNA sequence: TGTGCCAGCAGTGTTTTCGGGGTCCCGGACGATGAGCAGTTCTTC. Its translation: CASSVFGVPDDEQFF.